Given below is one T cell receptor beta chain in context. Its antigen is currently unknown. Germline trimming cut 4 bases from V and 19 bases from J; bases unmatched to any gene: 17. The germline CDR1 and CDR2 sequences are SGHVS and FQNEAQ. This CDR3 has 15 amino acids. The data are from a study of CD8+CD57+ T cells in acquired aplastic anemia. Study at large: DNA recovered from sorted CD4+ and CD8+ cells had a mean of approximately 3 ug. Study-wide results and limits: Patients and healthy controls showed no significant CD8+ Simpson's diversity difference. Comparison of patients with controls identified around 28 shared CD8+ CDR3 sequences.

Both TCR beta VDJ combination and CDR3 sequence profiling were carried out. Genomic DNA was the template for this profiling. From the reads, TCRdb called clonotypes with MiXCR, one entry per CDR3 protein. This sample has a few hundred thousand distinct CDR3 sequences; 82% occur once, and the top ten carry 40% to 50%. Flow cytometry had shown expanded CD8+CD57+ cells in the patients chosen for sequencing. Blood samples were obtained from patients who had received no prior therapy. The sequence came from a human donor with aplastic anemia. The gene calls are TRBV7-8 and TRBJ2-6; 9 bases agree with TRBD2. Sample: sorted CD4+, CD8+, or CD8+CD57+ T cells (not recorded which) from PBMCs. The CDR3 spells CASSSAGGPDTQCTF. The DNA of the CDR3 is TGTGCCAGCAGCTCAGCGGGAGGTCCCGATACGCAGTGTACTTTC.